This T cell receptor beta chain was observed in a study of T cell clones after liver transplantation. In the study overall: Apart from a few HCV-positive recipients, transplants were for non-autoimmune, non-viral reasons. Notes on the study in general: In 5 of 8 subjects, circulating graft-donor-reactive CD4 TCRbeta sequences fell significantly after transplant. Small, mixed patient groups and varying post-transplant times limit these conclusions.

Germline values: CDR1 LNHNV, CDR2 YYDKDF (reference sequence). V shed 3 bases and J shed 1 base, with 16 bases lying between them. The CDR3 covers 17 residues. This clone is medium-sized (0.01 to 0.1%) by share. The antigen is unknown. Sorting of unstimulated PBMCs yielded separate CD3+CD4+ and CD3+CD8+ fractions. Libraries were prepared by immunoSEQ multiplex PCR; TCRdb keeps only in-frame clonotypes and omits some of them. The sample includes around 51,000 clones, 85% to 90% of them seen just once. The TCR originated in a human patient who received a liver transplant. Part of the T cells may come from the graft donor. The sequenced sample was CD8+ T cells from blood, obtained 12 months after liver transplant. The genes are TRBV15 and TRBJ1-5; TRBD1 might be the D (5 bases). This CDR3 reads CATSSPGLLGSNQPQHF. The CDR3 DNA reads as TGTGCCACCAGCAGTCCGGGGCTTTTAGGGAGCAATCAGCCCCAGCATTTT. The complete variable domain, with remaining parts taken from reference TRBV15 and TRBJ1-5, reads DAMVIQNPRYQVTQFGKPVTLSCSQTLNHNVMYWYQQKSSQAPKLLFHYYDKDFNNEADTPDNFQSRRPNTSFCFLDIRSPGLGDTAMYLCATSSPGLLGSNQPQHFGDGTRLSIL.